The TCR beta chain under discussion was sequenced for a study of cytomegalovirus exposure and HLA in healthy donors. Study-wide background: In a later analysis, the roughly 120 validation repertoires were reported to have used the same platform as the roughly 670 first-cohort repertoires. Regarding the study as a whole: The classifier reportedly diagnosed cytomegalovirus status with high specificity and sensitivity.

CDR1 is SSHAT and CDR2 is FNYEAQ in the germline V gene (reference sequence). The ends lost 5 bases at V and 4 bases at J; junction bases unmatched: 6. The CDR3 is 14 residues long. Donors came from a validation cohort of over a hundred subjects, distinct from the first 666-subject cohort. Assay: immunoSEQ multiplex PCR; the TCRdb copy retains only in-frame clones and omits some. This sample has about 150,000 clones; 75% to 90% occur once, and the top ten carry around 5.9%. Comments on this clone: Its antigen remains unidentified.

Sequences were obtained from PBMCs. This chain joins TRBV7-7 and TRBJ2-5; TRBD1 matches 8 bases. This clonotype was obtained from a woman in her twenties or thirties in good health and CMV-seropositive. In DNA form, the CDR3 reads TGTGCCAGCAGCGTGGGACAGGATGGAGAGACCCAGTACTTC. Its protein is CASSVGQDGETQYF.